This T cell receptor (beta chain) was sequenced in a study of blood T cells in healthy people across ages (dated by TCRdb to 2015 to 2017). Study-wide context: In model experiments, roughly one uniquely barcoded TCR beta cDNA molecule per two T cells was captured by template switching. Using deep sequencing normalized with unique cDNA molecular identifiers, the study measured how TCR beta repertoire diversity changes with age. The donors were split into four age groups: young (average around 16 years), middle-aged (roughly 39), aged (more than 60) and long-lived (roughly 86). To avoid experimental bias, donors of different ages were randomly spread across the sequencing lanes. Two additional independent replicas of 1 million unique cDNA reads from the same blood draw were analyzed for two donors (one aged 18 to 30 and one aged 80 or older).

On the study overall, not on this receptor specifically: The CMV infection status of donors was not known, potentially confounding age-related changes in expanded clonotypes. The long-lived group showed more naive CD4+ T cells, fewer expanded clones and increased TCR diversity than the aged group, suggesting age selection. As age increased, observed TCR beta diversity per million T cells dropped in a roughly linear way, and a significant reduction was already evident by age roughly 40. Observed TCR beta diversity correlated strongly with the percentage of naive T cells measured by flow cytometry. Estimates of total diversity based on one million sequenced T cells were regarded as lower bounds and as underestimates. Conclusive comparison of naive and antigen-experienced compartments was prevented by the profiling of bulk unsorted PBMCs.

Remarks on this clonotype: Its antigen specificity is not known. No per-base quality is available; no much larger clone lies one base away.

The CDR3 runs 10 residues from the cysteine to the phenylalanine. The sequence is cut down to CDR3 DNA, 30 bases in frame from base 1. CDR1 and CDR2 are drawn from the germline V gene: SQVTM, ANQGSEA. Relative to germline, V is 3 bases shorter and J is 11 bases shorter, with 10 bases between their ends. Systemically healthy Caucasian individuals from Russia, 35 to 50 in total and aged roughly 6 to 100 years, were included as donors. Each donor gave about 9.7 milliliters of peripheral blood, drawn into EDTA-treated Vacutainer tubes. PBMCs were isolated by Ficoll-Paque density-gradient centrifugation, with at least 7 million obtained per sample. Trizol reagent was used to extract total RNA from PBMCs, with at least 6 micrograms per sample. The percentages of naive CD45RAhigh/CD27high T cells were determined by flow cytometry on a PBMC aliquot from every donor. The library was made by 5' RACE. Sequencing was performed on an Illumina HiSeq 2500. A second PCR of roughly 7 to 11 cycles was performed with a sample-barcoded 5' primer and a J-beta primer mix. A unique molecular identifier was introduced onto each TCR beta cDNA molecule by a template-switch 5' adaptor carrying 12 random nucleotides. Each sample yielded at least 3 million CDR3-containing paired-end reads. First-strand cDNA was synthesized from all RNA with the Mint cDNA synthesis kit, primed by a TRBC-specific oligonucleotide. All cDNA was treated with uracil-DNA glycosylase and then went through a first 18-cycle PCR with the universal primers M1SS and BC2_uni_R. Regarding the original processing steps: Normalization of each sample was performed by random selection of 1 million high-quality reads, each carrying a distinct molecular identifier. Reads with shared molecular identifiers were discarded instead of being binned into consensus sequences. CDR3 identification, clonotype clustering and error correction used MiTCR with a Q25 quality threshold and the strictest error-elimination algorithm. Lower-bound total TCR beta diversity was estimated with a nonparametric unseen species model using Euler transformation. The public reads were quality trimmed at Q25 with fastp and then assembled into clones with MiXCR by TCRdb, keeping productive beta chains. Each entry is one CDR3 protein sequence, shown with its most common DNA and genes. The V and J calls were determined by TCRdb, not by the authors. The sample table records hundreds of thousands of distinct CDR3 sequences; approximately 49% of these occur just once. The ten largest clones capture around an eighth of the sample.

This receptor chain uses TRBV29-1 and TRBJ1-2, with the D gene call left open. The specimen was blood. The clonotype originates from a man aged 25-40 years in good health. The DNA sequence is TGCAGCGTTGATGATCGTTCGTACACCTTC. Protein translation: CSVDDRSYTF.